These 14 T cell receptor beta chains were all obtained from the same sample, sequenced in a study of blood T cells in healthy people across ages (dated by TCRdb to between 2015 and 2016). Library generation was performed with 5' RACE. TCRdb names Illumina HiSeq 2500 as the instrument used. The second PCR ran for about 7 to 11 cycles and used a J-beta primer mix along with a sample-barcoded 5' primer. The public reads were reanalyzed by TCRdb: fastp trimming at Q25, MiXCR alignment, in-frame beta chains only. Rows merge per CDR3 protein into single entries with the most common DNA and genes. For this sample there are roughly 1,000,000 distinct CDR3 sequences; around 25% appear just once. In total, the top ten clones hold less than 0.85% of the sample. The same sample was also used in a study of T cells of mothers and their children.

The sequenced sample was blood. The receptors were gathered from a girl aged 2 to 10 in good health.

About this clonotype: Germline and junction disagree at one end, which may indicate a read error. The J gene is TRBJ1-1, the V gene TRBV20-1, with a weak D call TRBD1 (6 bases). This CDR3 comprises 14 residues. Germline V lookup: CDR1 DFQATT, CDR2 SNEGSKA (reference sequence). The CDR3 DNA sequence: TGCAGTGCTAGAAAAGGGTCAGGGGATCCTGAAACTTTCTTT. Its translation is CSARKGSGDPETFF.

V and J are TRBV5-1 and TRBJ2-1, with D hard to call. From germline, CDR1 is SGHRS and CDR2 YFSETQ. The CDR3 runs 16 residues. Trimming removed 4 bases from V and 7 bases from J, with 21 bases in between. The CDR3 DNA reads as TGCGCCAGCAGCCTGACCGTGGGTAGTGGGATGAATGAGCAGTTCTTC. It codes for CASSLTVGSGMNEQFF.

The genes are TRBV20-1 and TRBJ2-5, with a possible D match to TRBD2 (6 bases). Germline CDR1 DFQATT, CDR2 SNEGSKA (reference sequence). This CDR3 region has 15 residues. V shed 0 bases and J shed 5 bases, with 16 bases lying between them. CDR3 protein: CSARDVGGLGETQYF. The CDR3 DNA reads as TGCAGTGCTAGAGACGTCGGGGGATTAGGGGAGACCCAGTACTTC.

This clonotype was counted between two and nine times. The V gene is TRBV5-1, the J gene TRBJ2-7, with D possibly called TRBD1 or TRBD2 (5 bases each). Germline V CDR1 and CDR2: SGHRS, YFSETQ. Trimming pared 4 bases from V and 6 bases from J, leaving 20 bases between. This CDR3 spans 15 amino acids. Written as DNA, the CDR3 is TGCGCCAGCAGCCTGGGAAGTGGGACGCTGGGCGAGCAGTACTTC. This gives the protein CASSLGSGTLGEQYF. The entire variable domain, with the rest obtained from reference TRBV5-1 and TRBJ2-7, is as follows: KAGVTQTPRYLIKTRGQQVTLSCSPISGHRSVSWYQQTPGQGLQFLFEYFSETQRNKGNFPGRFSGRQFSNSRSEMNVSTLELGDSALYLCASSLGSGTLGEQYFGPGTRLTVT.

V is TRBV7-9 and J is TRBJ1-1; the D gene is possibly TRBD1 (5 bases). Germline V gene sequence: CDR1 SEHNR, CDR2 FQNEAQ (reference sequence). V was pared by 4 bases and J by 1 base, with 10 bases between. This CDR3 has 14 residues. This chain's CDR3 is CASSSRDANTEAFF. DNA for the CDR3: TGTGCCAGCAGCTCTAGGGACGCGAACACTGAAGCTTTCTTT.

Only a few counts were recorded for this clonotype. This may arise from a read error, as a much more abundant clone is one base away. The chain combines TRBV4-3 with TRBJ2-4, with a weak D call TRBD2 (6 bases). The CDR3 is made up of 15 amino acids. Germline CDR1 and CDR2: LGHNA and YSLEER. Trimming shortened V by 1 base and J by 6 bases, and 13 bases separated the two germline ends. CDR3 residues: CASSQGPGVGNIQYF. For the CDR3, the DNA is TGCGCCAGCAGCCAAGGACCGGGGGTCGGAAACATTCAGTACTTC.

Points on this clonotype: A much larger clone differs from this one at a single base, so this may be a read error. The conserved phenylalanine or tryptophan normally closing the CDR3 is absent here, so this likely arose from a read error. CDR3 amino acids: CSAITDEQFS. For the CDR3, the DNA is TGCAGCGCAATAACGGATGAGCAGTTCTCC. The gene calls are TRBV29-1 and TRBJ2-5; no reliable D call. The end of the DNA fits TRBJ2-1 better, so the J call may be wrong. Looked up from germline, CDR1 is SQVTM and CDR2 is ANQGSEA. This CDR3 region has 10 residues.

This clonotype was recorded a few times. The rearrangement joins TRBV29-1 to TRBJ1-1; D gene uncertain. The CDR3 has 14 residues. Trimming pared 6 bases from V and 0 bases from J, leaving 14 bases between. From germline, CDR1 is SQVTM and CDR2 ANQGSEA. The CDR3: CSVPAGSMNTEAFF. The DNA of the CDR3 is TGCAGCGTCCCTGCAGGCAGTATGAACACTGAAGCTTTCTTT.

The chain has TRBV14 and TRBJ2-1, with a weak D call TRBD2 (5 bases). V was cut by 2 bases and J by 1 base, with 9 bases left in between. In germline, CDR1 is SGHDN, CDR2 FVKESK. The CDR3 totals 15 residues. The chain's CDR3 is CASSQLDSSYNEQFF. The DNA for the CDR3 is TGTGCCAGCAGCCAACTGGACTCTTCCTACAATGAGCAGTTCTTC. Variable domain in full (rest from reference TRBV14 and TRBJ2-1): EAGVTQFPSHSVIEKGQTVTLRCDPISGHDNLYWYRRVMGKEIKFLLHFVKESKQDESGMPNNRFLAERTGGTYSTLKVQPAELEDSGVYFCASSQLDSSYNEQFFGPGTRLTVL.

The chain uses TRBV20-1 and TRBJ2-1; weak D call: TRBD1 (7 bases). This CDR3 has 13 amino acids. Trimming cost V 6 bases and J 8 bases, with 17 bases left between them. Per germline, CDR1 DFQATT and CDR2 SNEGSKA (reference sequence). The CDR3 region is CSARGDRYYEQFF. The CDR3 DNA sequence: TGCAGTGCCCGCGGGGACAGATATTATGAGCAGTTCTTC.

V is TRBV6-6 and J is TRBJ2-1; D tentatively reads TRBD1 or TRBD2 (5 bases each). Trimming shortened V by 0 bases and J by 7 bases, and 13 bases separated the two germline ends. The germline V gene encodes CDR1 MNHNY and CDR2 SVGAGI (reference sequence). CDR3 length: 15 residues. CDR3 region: CASSYSSGGINEQFF. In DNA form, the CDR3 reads TGTGCCAGCAGTTACTCGAGTGGGGGTATAAATGAGCAGTTCTTC.

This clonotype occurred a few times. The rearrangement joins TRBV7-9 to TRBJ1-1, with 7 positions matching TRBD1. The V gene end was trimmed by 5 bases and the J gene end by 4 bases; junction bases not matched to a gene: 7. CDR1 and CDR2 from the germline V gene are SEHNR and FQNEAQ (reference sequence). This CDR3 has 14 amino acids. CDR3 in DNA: TGTGCCAGCAGCCCAAGACAGGGAAGCACTGAAGCTTTCTTT. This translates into CASSPRQGSTEAFF.

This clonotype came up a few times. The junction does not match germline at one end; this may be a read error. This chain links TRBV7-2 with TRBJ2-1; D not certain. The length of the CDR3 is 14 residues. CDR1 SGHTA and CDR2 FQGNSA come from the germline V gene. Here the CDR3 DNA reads TGTGCCAGCAGCTTAACCCCCCCTAAGAATGGGCAGTTCTTC. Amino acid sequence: CASSLTPPKNGQFF.

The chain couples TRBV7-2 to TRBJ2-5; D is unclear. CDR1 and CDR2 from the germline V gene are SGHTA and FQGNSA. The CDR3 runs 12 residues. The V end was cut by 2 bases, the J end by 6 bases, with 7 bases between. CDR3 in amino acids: CASSLLSQTQYF. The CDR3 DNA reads TGTGCCAGCAGCTTACTTTCGCAGACCCAGTACTTC. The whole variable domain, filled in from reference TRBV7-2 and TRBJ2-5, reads GAGVSQSPSNKVTEKGKDVELRCDPISGHTALYWYRQSLGQGLEFLIYFQGNSAPDKSGLPSDRFSAERTGGSVSTLTIQRTQQEDSAVYLCASSLLSQTQYFGPGTRLLVL.